This T cell receptor (beta chain) was profiled in a study of T-cell reconstitution after alpha-beta-depleted transplantation in children. Whole-study results and caveats: By about two months after transplant, alpha-beta T cells reportedly arose from several hundred graft clones that had expanded.

Unique molecular identifiers were used in preparing the TCRbeta library. Via MiXCR, TCRdb re-called the PCR reads, giving one row per CDR3 protein. The profile shows 98,000 or so distinct CDR3 sequences, less than 25% of them singletons. This clonotype was seen repeatedly, ten times or more. What it binds is unknown. V was trimmed by 1 base and J by 7 bases, leaving 23 bases between them. The CDR3 has 18 residues. Germline values: CDR1 MGHRA, CDR2 YSYEKL. The sample in question was PBMCs, obtained before TCRalphabeta/CD19-depleted stem cell transplant. The TCR was taken from a boy between 2 and 15 years old with acute lymphoblastic leukemia, due to receive a stem cell transplant. V and J are TRBV4-1 and TRBJ2-1, with D tentatively TRBD2 (6 bases). The CDR3 loop is CASSQGLIRRVDRNEQFF. The CDR3 region has the DNA TGCGCCAGCAGCCAAGGACTGATTCGGAGGGTTGATAGGAATGAGCAGTTCTTC.